Listed below are T cell receptor beta chains from one sample, sequenced in a study of T cell responses to AZD1222 COVID-19 vaccine. Sequencing was performed with immunoSEQ multiplex PCR; in TCRdb, only in-frame clones are kept and a portion is missing. This table has about 150,000 clones, around 93% appearing once. The sample in question was peripheral blood, obtained 28 days after the second AZD1222 dose. The receptors derive from an adult who received the AZD1222 COVID-19 vaccine. CDR3s include the opening cysteine and the closing phenylalanine or tryptophan. The D gene is left open where the match is weak. Some rows mark clone size as missing; the rest say once, few, many or name a class of expanded clone.

size: NA
J: TRBJ2-1
D: NA
V: TRBV6-5
CDR3: CASSLRQRVSYNEQFF
DNA: TGTGCCAGCAGTTTACGACAGAGGGTATCCTACAATGAGCAGTTCTTC

size: NA
J: TRBJ2-5
D: NA
V: TRBV6-5
CDR3: CASRRTQETQYF
DNA: TGTGCCAGCAGACGGACCCAAGAGACCCAGTACTTC

size: few
J: TRBJ1-5
D: NA
V: TRBV15
CDR3: CATSRAWTAETYSNQPQHF
DNA: TGTGCCACCAGCAGGGCCTGGACAGCCGAGACTTATAGCAATCAGCCCCAGCATTTT

size: NA
J: TRBJ2-1
D: TRBD2
V: TRBV7-2
CDR3: CASSRRTSLNEQFF
DNA: TGTGCCAGCAGCCGCCGGACTAGCTTAAATGAGCAGTTCTTC

size: once
J: TRBJ1-1
D: NA
V: TRBV27
CDR3: CASSPLGGTSTEAFF
DNA: TGTGCCAGCAGTCCCCTCGGGGGGACTAGCACTGAAGCTTTCTTT

size: NA
J: TRBJ2-5
D: NA
V: TRBV6-1
CDR3: CASSEGAWETQYF
DNA: TGTGCCAGCAGTGAGGGGGCTTGGGAGACCCAGTACTTC

size: once
J: TRBJ1-5
D: NA
V: TRBV6-1
CDR3: CASSEGPDQPQHF
DNA: TGTGCCAGCAGTGAAGGGCCAGATCAGCCCCAGCATTTT

size: once
J: TRBJ1-6
D: NA
V: TRBV6-5
CDR3: CASSTKTGFNSPLHF
DNA: TGTGCCAGCAGTACTAAGACAGGATTTAATTCACCCCTCCACTTT

size: NA
J: TRBJ1-6
D: TRBD1
V: TRBV19
CDR3: CASSRGQRSSYNSPLHF
DNA: TGTGCCAGTAGTAGGGGACAGCGGAGCTCCTATAATTCACCCCTCCACTTT

size: NA
J: TRBJ2-1
D: TRBD2
V: TRBV7-2
CDR3: CASSLMAGVDNEQFF
DNA: TGTGCCAGCAGCTTGATGGCGGGAGTTGACAATGAGCAGTTCTTC

size: once
J: TRBJ2-2
D: TRBD1
V: TRBV11-3
CDR3: CASSLYRGGVNTGELFF
DNA: TGTGCCAGCAGCTTATATCGAGGGGGCGTGAACACCGGGGAGCTGTTTTTT

size: NA
J: TRBJ1-3
D: NA
V: TRBV6-5
CDR3: CASRWGSETGNTIYF
DNA: TGTGCCAGCAGGTGGGGCTCAGAAACTGGAAACACCATATATTTT

size: NA
J: TRBJ1-6
D: NA
V: TRBV29-1
CDR3: CSVLEGSNSPLHF
DNA: TGCAGCGTACTAGAGGGATCAAATTCACCCCTCCACTTT

size: NA
J: TRBJ2-7
D: TRBD2
V: TRBV5-1
CDR3: CASSLRGTSGRAHEQYF
DNA: TGCGCCAGCAGCTTGAGGGGGACTAGCGGGAGGGCACACGAGCAGTACTTC

size: few
J: TRBJ2-2
D: TRBD2
V: TRBV6-1
CDR3: CASSEPGLAGGPGTGELFF
DNA: TGTGCCAGCAGTGAGCCGGGACTAGCGGGGGGGCCGGGCACCGGGGAGCTGTTTTTT

size: NA
J: TRBJ1-2
D: NA
V: TRBV6-5
CDR3: CASMVGDLSNYGYTF
DNA: TGTGCCAGCATGGTTGGTGACCTATCTAACTATGGCTACACCTTC

size: NA
J: TRBJ2-1
D: TRBD2
V: TRBV19
CDR3: CASSLAGGLYNEQFF
DNA: TGTGCCAGTAGTCTCGCGGGAGGACTATACAATGAGCAGTTCTTC

size: NA
J: TRBJ1-1
D: NA
V: TRBV4-1
CDR3: CASSQVEWKGPEAFF
DNA: TGCGCCAGCAGCCAAGTCGAGTGGAAAGGTCCTGAAGCTTTCTTT

size: NA
J: TRBJ2-1
D: NA
V: TRBV4-2
CDR3: CASSQDSQELDEQFF
DNA: TGTGCCAGCAGCCAAGATTCACAGGAGTTGGATGAGCAGTTCTTC

size: NA
J: TRBJ2-5
D: TRBD1
V: TRBV19
CDR3: CASSIPGQRETQYF
DNA: TGTGCCAGTAGTATCCCGGGACAGCGGGAGACCCAGTACTTC

size: NA
J: TRBJ2-7
D: NA
V: TRBV11-2
CDR3: CASSLDGTSGAPTAYEQYF
DNA: TGTGCCAGCAGCTTAGATGGGACCTCGGGGGCTCCGACCGCCTACGAGCAGTACTTC

size: NA
J: TRBJ2-1
D: NA
V: TRBV27
CDR3: CASSLSASNEQFF
DNA: TGTGCCAGCAGTTTGAGCGCGTCCAATGAGCAGTTCTTC

size: NA
J: TRBJ1-1
D: NA
V: TRBV6-6
CDR3: CASRFGASTEAFF
DNA: TGTGCCAGCAGATTTGGTGCCAGCACTGAAGCTTTCTTT

size: NA
J: TRBJ2-7
D: TRBD1
V: TRBV3-1/TRBV3-2
CDR3: CASSQVTGGAGEQYF
DNA: TGTGCCAGCAGCCAAGTGACAGGGGGCGCGGGGGAGCAGTACTTC